Reported below is one T cell receptor (beta chain). Its frequency places this clone as medium-sized (0.01 to 0.1%); no count is recorded. Its antigen target is currently unknown. Sequencing ends 3 residues short of the CDR3 end; the germline J gene provides the rest. Looking up the germline V gene (reference sequence) yields CDR1 PRHDT and CDR2 FYEKMQ. The V end gives up 5 bases and the J end 2 bases, leaving 10 bases in the junction not matched to a gene. The CDR3 holds 16 amino acids from the cysteine to the phenylalanine. Of the CDR3's DNA, 39 bases were read; they are in frame from base 1. These data belong to a study of Tregs in tolerant kidney transplant recipients (dated by TCRdb to the late 2010s). Background on the whole study: The transplants used related donors along with nonmyeloablative bone marrow transplantation, and in the human trials mixed chimerism was transient. The study used TCRbeta sequencing to identify donor-specific regulatory T cells before combined kidney and bone marrow transplantation, then tracked those cells after transplant.

General findings and caveats noted by the study authors: Biological reproducibility was not directly assessed, although technical replication error appeared to be minimal. Because only a small number of patients were included, the study had limitations, and the results will need to be validated in larger populations as well as under other immunosuppression protocols. For some patients the PCR primers changed over time, which made it impossible to compare the samples from those patients at the nucleotide level. Donor-specific Treg expansion exceeded global Treg expansion in tolerant patients, suggesting antigen-driven rather than nonspecific expansion. Expanding Tregs with activated donor B cells appeared to identify the most biologically relevant and donor-specific TCRbeta repertoire.

For TCRbeta CDR3 sequencing, genomic DNA from the sorted cells was extracted using the QIAGEN DNeasy Blood and Tissue Kit. Through immunoSEQ, high-throughput TCRbeta CDR3 sequencing was done commercially, including PCR amplification with internal controls and bias correction. Turning to the authors' computational methods: Unique productive TCRbeta sequences were defined by CDR3 nucleotide sequence where primers matched, otherwise by CDR3 amino acid sequence with Vbeta and Jbeta genes. Sequences were defined as donor-reactive when expanded at least 5-fold in CFSE-low cells versus unstimulated cells and present at a frequency of at least 0.01% in CFSE-low cells. Repertoire divergence was quantified by Jensen-Shannon divergence calculated from the top 100 TCRbeta sequences ranked by frequency. For samples with multiple sequencing runs, sorting error was corrected in each run separately before the runs were combined. As stored in TCRdb, this immuneACCESS dataset retains in-frame rearrangements with V and J assigned. A fraction of the clones does not appear; measured against another copy, unresolved V genes explain less than half of the discrepancy, and the remainder lacks a known reason. V, J and clone size reflect that table, while D and trimming were determined from the DNA. The sample's records list more than 2,000 clones. Jointly, the top ten make up roughly 5.6% of the sample.

This sample's time point label indicates: blood sample drawn before combined kidney and bone marrow transplant. For bulk CFSE mixed lymphocyte reactions, CFSE-labeled recipient PBMCs were cocultured for 5 to 7 days with irradiated donor PBMCs, after which the cells were stained for CD3/CD4/CD8 and FACS-sorted. 4 combined kidney and bone marrow transplant recipients from the ITN036ST trial were included as patients, and samples were available only from these trial subjects. Healthy control blood was processed to PBMCs with a Ficoll density gradient and then cryopreserved, whereas patient PBMCs were collected both before and after transplant.

The origin of this receptor is a human patient who received a combined kidney and bone marrow transplant. The V and J genes are TRBV13 and TRBJ2-3; 7 central nucleotides agree with TRBD1. Sequenced here: CD8+ T cells from blood cultured with allogeneic cells, sampled before the transplant. The encoded CDR3 is CASSPSRQGFTDTQYF. The DNA read from the CDR3 is TGTGCCAGCAGCCCCTCCCGACAGGGATTCACAGATACG. The variable domain in full, with residues beyond the CDR3 obtained from the reference TRBV13 and TRBJ2-3 genes, is AAGVIQSPRHLIKEKRETATLKCYPIPRHDTVYWYQQGPGQDPQFLISFYEKMQSDKGSIPDRFSAQQFSDYHSELNMSSLELGDSALYFCASSPSRQGFTDTQYFGPGTRLTVL.